The sample holds a few counts of the clone carrying this TCR beta chain. Its antigen is not identified. This entry comes from a study of T cell repertoires in cytomegalovirus infection. In the study overall: Indications of both CMV infection and matching HLA type were provided by public TCR beta signatures.

Findings of the study overall: Summed public TCR beta family frequency identified CMV carriers bearing the relevant HLA. In two of eight donors, the top clonotype was HLA-C-restricted CMV-specific.

Per the germline V gene, CDR1 is MNHNS and CDR2 is SASEGT. The V end lost 7 bases, the J end lost 5 bases, and 15 bases lay between the germline ends. This CDR3 spans 13 amino acids. Each CDR3 protein gets one entry after TCRdb re-called the reads with MiXCR. The sample lists 350,000 to 500,000 distinct CDR3 sequences; under 40% were seen once. What was sequenced was PBMCs. The sequence came from a human donor in good health (CMV status not recorded). Some clones in this sample may be carry-over from other donors' samples. V and J are TRBV6-1 and TRBJ2-7; TRBD1 or TRBD2 may be the D gene (5 bases each). The CDR3 nucleotides are TGTGCCAGCACCAAGAGGGGAAGGCACGAGCAGTACTTC. Translated: CASTKRGRHEQYF.